Here is one TCR beta chain with its context. J gave up 8 bases and V 4 bases, and 6 bases lay outside the gene matches. CDR3 length equals 14 residues. Germline values: CDR1 KGHDR, CDR2 SFDVKD. Assay: immunoSEQ multiplex PCR; the TCRdb copy retains only in-frame clones and omits some. The sample lists around 140,000 clones; around 92% were seen once. The source of the sample is a study of control samples from healthy donors and cancer patients. The source material was PBMCs. The chain has TRBV24-1 and TRBJ2-1, with TRBD2 matching over 8 bases. The TCR comes from a man between 50 and 59 years old with head and neck cancer. The CDR3 loop reads CATSDPGLADEQFF. CDR3 nucleotides: TGTGCCACCAGTGACCCAGGACTAGCCGATGAGCAGTTCTTC.